Presented here are 8 T cell receptor beta chains from one specimen sequenced in a study of beta chain features in type 1 diabetes. Study conclusions and caveats: Moderately but significantly shorter TCRB CDR3s were found in Type 1 diabetes patients in all four CD4+ subsets.

Expressed TCRB transcripts were sequenced after all isolated RNA was converted to cDNA. Using immunoSEQ multiplex PCR, the repertoire was profiled, and TCRdb retains in-frame clones only, with some absent. The sample lists a few hundred thousand clones, roughly 22% occurring once. These TCRs are of unknown antigen specificity. Sequencing used naive CD4+ T cells from blood. The receptor set was obtained from a woman aged 40 to 50 with type 1 diabetes.

The rearrangement joins TRBV7-2 to TRBJ2-7; D is perhaps TRBD1 (6 bases). Trimming cost V 5 bases and J 2 bases, with 13 bases left between them. The CDR3 contains 14 residues. Germline-derived CDR1 and CDR2 are SGHTA and FQGNSA. The CDR3 DNA is TGTGCCAGCAGCCCCCATGGGGGCCCCTACGAGCAGTACTTC. It is translated as CASSPHGGPYEQYF.

The genes are TRBV7-9 and TRBJ1-1; D uncertain. Germline values: CDR1 SEHNR, CDR2 FQNEAQ (reference sequence). V lost 7 bases, J lost 4 bases, and 19 bases lay in between. The CDR3 contains 15 residues. DNA of the CDR3: TGTGCCAGCACCCCCACGGACTTACGGGGCACTGAAGCTTTCTTT. Encoded protein: CASTPTDLRGTEAFF.

This clone has a handful of counts. This sequence joins TRBV5-1 and TRBJ2-7, with 8 bases matching TRBD1. The CDR3 is 14 residues long. The V gene's germline CDR1 is SGHRS and CDR2 YFSETQ. V dropped 2 bases and J dropped 1; count of bases not matched to a gene: 2. DNA for the CDR3: TGCGCCAGCAGCTTTTGGACAGGGTCCTACGAGCAGTACTTC. Protein product: CASSFWTGSYEQYF.

The chain combines TRBV30 with TRBJ2-1, with 12 nucleotides matching TRBD2. Germline CDR1 is GTSNPN and CDR2 is SVGIG (reference sequence). Unmatched junction bases numbered 4, after V lost 1 base and J lost 6 bases. The CDR3 covers 15 residues. The CDR3 loop is CAWSGLAGASNEQFF. The CDR3 nucleotides read TGTGCCTGGAGTGGACTAGCGGGAGCTAGCAATGAGCAGTTCTTC.

The chain combines TRBV30 with TRBJ2-5, with 12 bases identical to TRBD2. This CDR3 is 15 amino acids long. Germline V gives CDR1 GTSNPN, CDR2 SVGIG (reference sequence). V lost 1 base and J lost 5; bases outside the gene matches: 5. The CDR3 sequence: CAWSGTSGTGETQYF. In DNA, the CDR3 is TGTGCCTGGAGTGGGACTAGCGGGACCGGGGAGACCCAGTACTTC.

This chain links TRBV5-1 with TRBJ2-7; TRBD2 aligns across 7 bases. V lost 4 bases to trimming and J lost 0 bases; unmatched junction nucleotides: 7. Per germline, CDR1 SGHRS and CDR2 YFSETQ. The CDR3 totals 15 residues. The CDR3 region has the DNA TGCGCCAGCAGCCCCAGCGGGACTGGCTCCTACGAGCAGTACTTC. This sequence encodes CASSPSGTGSYEQYF. The whole variable domain, filled in from reference TRBV5-1 and TRBJ2-7, reads KAGVTQTPRYLIKTRGQQVTLSCSPISGHRSVSWYQQTPGQGLQFLFEYFSETQRNKGNFPGRFSGRQFSNSRSEMNVSTLELGDSALYLCASSPSGTGSYEQYFGPGTRLTVT.

The chain couples TRBV18 to TRBJ1-2, with D perhaps matching TRBD1 (5 bases). V was shortened by 5 bases and J by 6 bases, with 10 bases between the two germline ends. CDR3 length equals 12 residues. Germline V gene sequence: CDR1 KGHSH, CDR2 LQKENI. CDR3 in DNA: TGTGCCAGCTCATTGGGGGGTGATGGCTACACCTTC. Residues: CASSLGGDGYTF. The variable domain in full, with the rest retrieved from reference TRBV18 and TRBJ1-2, is NAGVMQNPRHLVRRRGQEARLRCSPMKGHSHVYWYRQLPEEGLKFMVYLQKENIIDESGMPKERFSAEFPKEGPSILRIQQVVRGDSAAYFCASSLGGDGYTFGSGTRLTVV.

This chain links TRBV6-1 with TRBJ2-7; D not certain. Germline assignment: CDR1 MNHNS and CDR2 SASEGT. This CDR3 has 13 amino acids. V was cut by 3 bases and J by 3 bases, with 9 bases left in between. CDR3 region: CASSDWQIYEQYF. CDR3 DNA sequence: TGTGCCAGCAGTGACTGGCAGATCTACGAGCAGTACTTC.